This T cell receptor beta chain was identified during a study of T cell clonotyping in hematopoietic cell transplantation. Blood collection times were about day -28 and days 30, 100, 180 posttransplant. General study results and limits: Broader posttransplant TCR repertoire diversity was predicted by graft donor and pretransplant recipient Inverse Simpson Index values. Few recipient clonotypes overlapped donors; over 97% were de novo at given depth.

The V segment lost 5 bases and the J segment 5 bases; nucleotides outside the gene matches: 12. From germline, CDR1 is SNHLY and CDR2 FYNNEI. The length of the CDR3 is 17 residues. A note on this clone: The antigen remains unidentified.

Assay: immunoSEQ multiplex PCR; the TCRdb copy retains only in-frame clones and omits some. The sample comprises under 6,500 clones, roughly two thirds of which are singletons, and over 20% rests with the top ten. The specimen comprised PBMCs, sampled 100 days after allogeneic stem cell transplant. This rearrangement joins TRBV2 to TRBJ2-2, with 9 bases that match TRBD2. The TCR sequence derives from a female patient between 50 and 60 years old who had an allogeneic stem cell transplant, so the T cells may come from the graft donor. Some clones in this sample may be carry-over from other donors' samples. Here the CDR3 reads CASSLNVVAGVTGELFF. In nucleotides, the CDR3 is TGTGCCAGCAGTTTAAACGTTGTAGCGGGAGTTACCGGGGAGCTGTTTTTT.